This T cell receptor beta chain came from a study of cytomegalovirus exposure and HLA in healthy donors. 13 Jbeta primers and 60 Vbeta primers were used for the PCR. Only in-frame clones appear in the TCRdb table, and some are missing; sequencing was by immunoSEQ multiplex PCR. The table records roughly 130,000 clones, around 80% of them present only once. Germline V lookup: CDR1 PRHDT, CDR2 FYEKMQ (reference sequence). V gave up 1 base and J gave up 9 bases, with 14 bases separating them. The CDR3 totals 14 residues. To note about this clone: Its antigen is still unknown.

Study-level results: Common viral pathogens seemed, in a later analysis, to connect with several of the most significant clusters.

This TCR derives from a man younger than 45 in good health and CMV-seronegative. The chain employs TRBV13 and TRBJ2-3; possibly TRBD2 for D (6 bases). Sequencing input: PBMCs. The CDR3: CASSLDGRVGTQYF. CDR3 bases: TGTGCCAGCAGCTTAGACGGGAGAGTAGGAACGCAGTATTTT.